This T cell receptor (beta chain) originates from a study of blood T cell repertoires in COVID-19. Participants' own reports of clinical history determined their cohort assignment. There are a few counts of this clone. The protocol was immunoSEQ multiplex PCR, while the TCRdb copy is restricted to in-frame clones and leaves out a portion. Found here are roughly 150,000 clones, 84% of them singletons; the top ten hold roughly 7.3%. This CDR3 region has 14 residues. Per germline, CDR1 SNHLY and CDR2 FYNNEI. The ends lost 4 bases at V and 11 bases at J; junction bases unmatched: 8. The sample consisted of PBMCs or T cells enriched from blood (not recorded which). The genes are TRBV2 and TRBJ2-7; 13 bases agree with TRBD2. This TCR was recovered from a woman in her 50s who had recovered from COVID-19. For the CDR3, the DNA is TGTGCCAGCAGTGGACTAGCGGGGGGCGACGGCGAGTACTTC. It encodes CASSGLAGGDGEYF.